These 3 T cell receptor beta chains were all obtained from the same sample, sequenced in a study of T cell repertoires in cytomegalovirus infection. TCRdb itself ran the reads through MiXCR, one entry per CDR3 protein. Of hundreds of thousands of distinct CDR3 sequences in the sample, roughly 24% were seen once. Specimen: CD8+ T cells from PBMCs. Source of these receptors: a human donor in good health (CMV status not recorded). Some clones in this sample may be carry-over from other donors' samples.

With respect to this clonotype: A read error is possible here, since a much larger clone lies one base away. V gene TRBV28 combines with J gene TRBJ2-3; D not certain. The CDR3 is 14 residues long. Trimming cost V 6 bases and J 7 bases, with 17 bases left between them. Germline V gives CDR1 MDHEN, CDR2 SYDVKM. CDR3 region: CASRYVSTPNTQYF. CDR3 coding DNA: TGTGCCAGCAGATATGTGTCAACCCCGAATACGCAGTATTTT.

This clonotype was detected a few times. This chain joins TRBV14 and TRBJ2-7; TRBD2 matches 8 bases. The CDR3 totals 16 residues. The junction had 5 bases not matched to a gene; V was cut back by 0 bases and J by 1 base. CDR1 is SGHDN, CDR2 FVKESK, per germline. The CDR3: CASSQEPGGYSYEQYF. In nucleotides, the CDR3 is TGTGCCAGCAGCCAAGAGCCGGGGGGGTATTCCTACGAGCAGTACTTC.

Ten or more counts support this clonotype. V is TRBV7-9 and J is TRBJ1-1; a possible D gene is TRBD1 (6 bases). Germline V gene sequence: CDR1 SEHNR, CDR2 FQNEAQ (reference sequence). The CDR3 contains 11 residues. The V end was cut by 6 bases, the J end by 8 bases, with 10 bases between. DNA for the CDR3: TGTGCCAGCAGTCAAGGGGGGGAAGCTTTCTTT. Translation gives CASSQGGEAFF.